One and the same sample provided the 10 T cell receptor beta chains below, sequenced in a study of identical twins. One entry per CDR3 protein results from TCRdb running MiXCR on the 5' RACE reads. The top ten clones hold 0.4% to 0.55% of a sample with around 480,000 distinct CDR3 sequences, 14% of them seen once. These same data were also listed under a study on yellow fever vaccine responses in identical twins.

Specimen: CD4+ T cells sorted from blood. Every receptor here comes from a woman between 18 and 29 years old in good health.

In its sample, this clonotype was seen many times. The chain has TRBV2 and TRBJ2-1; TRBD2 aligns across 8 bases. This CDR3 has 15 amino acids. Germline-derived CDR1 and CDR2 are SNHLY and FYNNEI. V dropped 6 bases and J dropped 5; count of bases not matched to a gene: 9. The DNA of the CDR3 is TGTGCCAGCAGAAAGAACGGGGGGGGAAACAATGAGCAGTTCTTC. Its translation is CASRKNGGGNNEQFF.

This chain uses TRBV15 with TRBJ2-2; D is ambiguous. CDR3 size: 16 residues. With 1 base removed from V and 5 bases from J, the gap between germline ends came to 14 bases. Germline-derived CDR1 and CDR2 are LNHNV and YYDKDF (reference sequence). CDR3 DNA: TGTGCCACCAGCAGAGGAGGCAGTCGTGAAACCGGGGAGCTGTTTTTT. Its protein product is CATSRGGSRETGELFF.

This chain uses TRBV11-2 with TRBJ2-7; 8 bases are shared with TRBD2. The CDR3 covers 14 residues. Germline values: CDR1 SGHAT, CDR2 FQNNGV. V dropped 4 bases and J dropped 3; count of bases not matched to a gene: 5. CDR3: CASSWGTSGYEQYF. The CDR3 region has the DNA TGTGCCAGCAGCTGGGGAACTAGCGGCTACGAGCAGTACTTC.

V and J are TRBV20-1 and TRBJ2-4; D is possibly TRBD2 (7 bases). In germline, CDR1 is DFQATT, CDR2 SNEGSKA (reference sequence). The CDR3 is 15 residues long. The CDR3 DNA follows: TGCAGAGCGAAAGGGGGGGGGCCGGCCAAAAACATTCAGTACTTC. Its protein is CRAKGGGPAKNIQYF.

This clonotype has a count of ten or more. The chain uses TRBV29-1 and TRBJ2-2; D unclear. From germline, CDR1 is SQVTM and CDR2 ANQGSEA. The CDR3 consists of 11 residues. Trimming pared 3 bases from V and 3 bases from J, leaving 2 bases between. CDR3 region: CSVDYTGELFF. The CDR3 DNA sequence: TGCAGCGTTGACTACACCGGGGAGCTGTTTTTT.

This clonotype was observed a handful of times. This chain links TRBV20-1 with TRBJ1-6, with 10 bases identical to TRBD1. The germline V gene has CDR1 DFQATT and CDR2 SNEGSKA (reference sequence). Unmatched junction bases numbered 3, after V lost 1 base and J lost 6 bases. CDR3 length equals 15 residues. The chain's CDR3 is CSARGQGAINSPLHF. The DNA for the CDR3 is TGCAGTGCTAGAGGACAGGGGGCAATTAATTCACCCCTCCACTTT.

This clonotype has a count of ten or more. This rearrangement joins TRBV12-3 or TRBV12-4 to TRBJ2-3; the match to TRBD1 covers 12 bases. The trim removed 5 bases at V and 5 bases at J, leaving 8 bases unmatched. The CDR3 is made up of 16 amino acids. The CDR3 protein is CASSQGDRGREDTQYF. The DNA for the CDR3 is TGTGCCAGCAGTCAAGGGGACAGGGGGCGCGAAGATACGCAGTATTTT.

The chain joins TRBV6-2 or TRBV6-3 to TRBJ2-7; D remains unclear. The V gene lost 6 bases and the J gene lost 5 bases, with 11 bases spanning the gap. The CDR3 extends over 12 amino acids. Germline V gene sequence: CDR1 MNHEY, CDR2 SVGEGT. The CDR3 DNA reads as TGTGCCAGCAGACGCCTAGAGAACGAGCAGTACTTC. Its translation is CASRRLENEQYF.

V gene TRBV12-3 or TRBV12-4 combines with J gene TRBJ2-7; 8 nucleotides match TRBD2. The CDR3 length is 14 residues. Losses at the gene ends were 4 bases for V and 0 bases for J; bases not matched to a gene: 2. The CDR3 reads CASSSGGASYEQYF. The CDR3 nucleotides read TGTGCCAGCAGTTCGGGGGGGGCCTCCTACGAGCAGTACTTC.

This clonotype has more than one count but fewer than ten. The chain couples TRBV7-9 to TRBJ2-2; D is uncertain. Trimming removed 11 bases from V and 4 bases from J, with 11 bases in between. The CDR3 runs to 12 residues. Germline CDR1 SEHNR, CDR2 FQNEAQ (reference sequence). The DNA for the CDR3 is TGTGCCGCTCTTTGGGGCACCGGGGAGCTGTTTTTT. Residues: CAALWGTGELFF.